These 27 T cell receptor beta chains were all obtained from the same sample, sequenced in a study of identical twins. TCRdb redid the calling of the 5' RACE reads with MiXCR, one entry per CDR3 protein. The data hold 500,000 to 600,000 distinct CDR3 sequences, with 20% to 25% observed a single time. These data also formed part of another study, on T cells expressing NK-cell markers.

The specimen was CD4+ T cells sorted from blood. These receptors came from a woman between 18 and 29 years old in good health.

This clonotype has a count of ten or more. The chain employs TRBV29-1 and TRBJ2-7; D not resolved. The CDR3 runs 12 residues. The V gene lost 6 bases and the J gene lost 2 bases, with 11 bases spanning the gap. Germline V gene data show CDR1 as SQVTM and CDR2 as ANQGSEA. The CDR3 nucleotides read TGCAGCGTGGGTGTGGTCCCCTACGAGCAGTACTTC. Encoded protein: CSVGVVPYEQYF.

A few counts support this clonotype. The V and J genes are TRBV7-9 and TRBJ1-2, with D perhaps matching TRBD1 (5 bases). The CDR3 loop spans 12 amino acids. With 8 bases removed from V and 5 bases from J, the gap between germline ends came to 12 bases. Germline values: CDR1 SEHNR, CDR2 FQNEAQ (reference sequence). CDR3 DNA sequence: TGTGCCAGCCCCGGAGGGACGTATGGCTACACCTTC. This translates into CASPGGTYGYTF.

The chain is built from TRBV4-3 and TRBJ2-7; the D gene is possibly TRBD1 (5 bases). Germline lookup yields CDR1 LGHNA and CDR2 YSLEER. CDR3 length: 15 residues. Trimming stripped 1 base from V and 2 bases from J, with 12 bases between. This CDR3 is CASSQVGHRTYEQYF. The CDR3 region has the DNA TGCGCCAGCAGCCAAGTCGGCCACAGGACCTACGAGCAGTACTTC.

The sample holds a few counts of this clonotype. J is TRBJ2-3 and V is TRBV6-1; TRBD2 aligns across 7 bases. With 6 bases clipped from V and 6 bases from J, the junction kept 12 bases outside the gene matches. The CDR3 has 15 residues. CDR1 is MNHNS, CDR2 SASEGT, per germline. In DNA, the CDR3 is TGTGCCAGCAGAAAGGTGGGAGGGTTTGGGGATACGCAGTATTTT. As protein: CASRKVGGFGDTQYF.

This clonotype was observed many times. The chain is built from TRBV3-1 and TRBJ2-2, with 7 bases that match TRBD1. CDR3 length: 16 residues. Trimming removed 2 bases from V and 3 bases from J; junction bases left unmatched: 6. The V gene's germline CDR1 is LGHDT and CDR2 YNNKEL (reference sequence). CDR3 DNA sequence: TGTGCCAGCAGCCAATACGACAGGGTGGACACCGGGGAGCTGTTTTTT. This sequence encodes CASSQYDRVDTGELFF. Supplemented by reference TRBV3-1 and TRBJ2-2, the full variable domain reads DTAVSQTPKYLVTQMGNDKSIKCEQNLGHDTMYWYKQDSKKFLKIMFSYNNKELIINETVPNRFSPKSPDKAHLNLHINSLELGDSAVYFCASSQYDRVDTGELFFGEGSRLTVL.

The chain joins TRBV12-3 or TRBV12-4 to TRBJ1-5; weak D call: TRBD1 (6 bases). V shed 6 bases and J shed 3 bases, with 12 bases lying between them. CDR3 size: 14 residues. This CDR3 is CASSLDRTNQPQHF. The CDR3 coding sequence is TGTGCCAGCAGCCTCGACAGGACCAATCAGCCCCAGCATTTT.

The V and J genes are TRBV6-1 and TRBJ1-2, with D unclear. CDR3 length equals 18 residues. CDR1 and CDR2 from the germline V gene are MNHNS and SASEGT. Trimming cost V 6 bases and J 0 bases, with 23 bases left between them. In DNA form, the CDR3 reads TGTGCCAGCAGCCACGCCGGAGATAGTACTGGTCCTAACTATGGCTACACCTTC. The encoded protein is CASSHAGDSTGPNYGYTF.

In this sample, this clonotype turned up a few times. This rearrangement joins TRBV10-3 to TRBJ1-2; the match to TRBD1 covers 8 bases. Trimming removed 2 bases from V and 6 bases from J; junction bases left unmatched: 5. CDR1 is ENHRY, CDR2 SYGVKD, per germline. The CDR3 runs to 14 residues. This chain's CDR3 is CAISEDRGGNGYTF. CDR3 nucleotide sequence: TGTGCCATCAGTGAGGACAGGGGAGGGAATGGCTACACCTTC.

The chain combines TRBV25-1 with TRBJ2-6; D not resolved. Germline V lookup: CDR1 MGHDK, CDR2 SYGVNS. This CDR3 spans 13 amino acids. The CDR3 region is CATTGSGANVLTF. The DNA for the CDR3 is TGTGCGACAACCGGCTCTGGGGCCAACGTCCTGACTTTC. Complete variable domain (other parts from reference TRBV25-1 and TRBJ2-6): EADIYQTPRYLVIGTGKKITLECSQTMGHDKMYWYQQDPGMELHLIHYSYGVNSTEKGDLSSESTVSRIRTEHFPLTLESARPSHTSQYLCATTGSGANVLTFGAGSRLTVL.

This clonotype was counted at least ten times. The chain couples TRBV5-6 to TRBJ2-7; 8 bases are a match to TRBD1. Germline CDR1 is SGHDT and CDR2 is YYEEEE. CDR3 length: 14 residues. The trim removed 4 bases at V and 6 bases at J, leaving 9 bases unmatched. CDR3 loop: CASSHRQGTSEQYF. Here the CDR3 DNA reads TGTGCCAGCAGCCACCGACAGGGGACAAGCGAGCAGTACTTC.

This clonotype turned up a few times. V gene TRBV5-1 combines with J gene TRBJ1-1; D is ambiguous. V was clipped by 0 bases and J by 5 bases, with 8 bases between them. Germline lookup yields CDR1 SGHRS and CDR2 YFSETQ. CDR3 size: 13 residues. Written as DNA, the CDR3 is TGCGCCAGCAGCTTGGCGGAGATGACTGAAGCTTTCTTT. Translating gives CASSLAEMTEAFF.

This clonotype was seen at least ten times. The chain uses TRBV12-3 or TRBV12-4 and TRBJ2-7; D may be TRBD1 or TRBD2 (6 bases each). V shed 6 bases and J shed 3 bases, with 18 bases lying between them. The CDR3 length is 15 residues. The CDR3 loop reads CASSPSTGRLYEQYF. CDR3 bases: TGTGCCAGCAGCCCCTCAACAGGGAGGCTCTACGAGCAGTACTTC.

This clonotype has just a few counts. The V call is TRBV7-2, the J call TRBJ1-1; no firm D call. The V end was cut by 6 bases, the J end by 0 bases, with 8 bases between. The CDR3 has 13 residues. Germline V gene sequence: CDR1 SGHTA, CDR2 FQGNSA. CDR3 protein: CASSSVVNTEAFF. In nucleotides, the CDR3 is TGTGCCAGCAGTTCGGTGGTGAACACTGAAGCTTTCTTT.

In DNA form, the CDR3 reads TGTGCCAGCAGTTTATTTCTCGGGGTCTATGGCTACACCTTC. Its protein product is CASSLFLGVYGYTF. The chain couples TRBV12-3 or TRBV12-4 to TRBJ1-2; D is unclear. V dropped 2 bases and J dropped 4 bases, with 11 bases sitting between them. CDR3 length equals 14 residues.

The V call is TRBV12-3 or TRBV12-4, the J call TRBJ1-2; D gene ambiguous. Trimming shortened V by 6 bases and J by 1 base, and 15 bases separated the two germline ends. The CDR3 has 15 amino acids. CDR3 sequence: CASRPGSSVNYGYTF. In DNA, the CDR3 is TGTGCCAGCAGACCGGGATCTAGTGTTAACTATGGCTACACCTTC.

This rearrangement joins TRBV19 to TRBJ2-7; the D gene is possibly TRBD2 (5 bases). CDR3 length: 14 amino acids. V was pared by 4 bases and J by 2 bases, with 12 bases between. Germline CDR1 is LNHDA and CDR2 is SQIVND (reference sequence). The CDR3 spells CASSTGWRAYEQYF. CDR3 DNA sequence: TGTGCCAGTAGTACTGGGTGGCGGGCCTACGAGCAGTACTTC.

The V and J genes are TRBV6-5 and TRBJ2-6; D call uncertain. The CDR3 consists of 15 residues. Trimming took off 0 bases at V and 2 bases at J, with 5 bases between the two ends. Per the germline V gene, CDR1 is MNHEY and CDR2 is SVGAGI. For the CDR3, the DNA is TGTGCCAGCAGTTACTCGACAACTGGGGCCAACGTCCTGACTTTC. Translation: CASSYSTTGANVLTF.

This clonotype was seen only a few times. The chain carries TRBV18 and TRBJ1-5; a weak D match, TRBD1 (6 bases). V lost 2 bases and J lost 6, with 17 bases in between. The CDR3 loop spans 16 amino acids. Germline CDR1 KGHSH, CDR2 LQKENI. The CDR3 is CASSPNLPQGGQPQHF. In DNA form, the CDR3 reads TGTGCCAGCTCACCAAACTTGCCACAGGGTGGTCAGCCCCAGCATTTT.

This chain connects TRBV12-3 or TRBV12-4 to TRBJ2-7, with D perhaps TRBD2 (7 bases). This CDR3 region has 15 residues. Deletions cut 3 bases from V and 5 bases from J, with 17 bases between. The CDR3 spells CASSFIGGLRHEQYF. Written as DNA, the CDR3 is TGTGCCAGCAGTTTTATCGGGGGGCTTAGGCACGAGCAGTACTTC.

The chain joins TRBV10-3 to TRBJ2-7, with 8 bases lining up with TRBD2. The germline V gene encodes CDR1 ENHRY and CDR2 SYGVKD. V lost 9 bases and J lost 0; bases outside the gene matches: 4. This CDR3 comprises 13 residues. CDR3 in amino acids: CAITSGLSYEQYF. In DNA, the CDR3 is TGTGCCATAACTAGCGGCCTCTCCTACGAGCAGTACTTC.

The chain recombines TRBV5-1 with TRBJ2-7, with D possibly matching TRBD2 (5 bases). The CDR3 sequence is 13 residues long. Per germline, CDR1 SGHRS and CDR2 YFSETQ. The germline V and J ends were trimmed by 0 bases and 4 bases, with 8 bases remaining between them. The CDR3 loop reads CASSLGSEYEQYF. Here the CDR3 DNA reads TGCGCCAGCAGCTTGGGTAGCGAGTACGAGCAGTACTTC.

This rearrangement joins TRBV7-9 to TRBJ2-5; TRBD2 matches 8 bases. CDR3 length: 15 residues. Per the germline V gene, CDR1 is SEHNR and CDR2 is FQNEAQ (reference sequence). The V gene end was trimmed by 4 bases and the J gene end by 2 bases; junction bases not matched to a gene: 6. The CDR3 bases are TGTGCCAGCAGCTGGGGGGCTAGCGGGCAAGAGACCCAGTACTTC. This gives the protein CASSWGASGQETQYF.

This clonotype occurred a few times. The genes are TRBV20-1 and TRBJ2-2, with D maybe TRBD2 (5 bases). V was clipped by 5 bases and J by 1 base, with 17 bases between them. The CDR3 covers 16 residues. CDR1 and CDR2 (germline): DFQATT, SNEGSKA (reference sequence). The CDR3 region is CSAGLPGTKNTGELFF. The CDR3 DNA follows: TGCAGTGCTGGCCTACCGGGAACAAAGAACACCGGGGAGCTGTTTTTT.

This clonotype has just a few counts. The chain uses TRBV10-3 and TRBJ2-1; D unclear. The V and J ends lost 11 bases and 7 bases respectively, with 21 bases between them. This CDR3 has 14 amino acids. Germline V gene lookup returns CDR1 ENHRY and CDR2 SYGVKD. The CDR3, as DNA: TGTGCCGTTCGCGACCCCCTAGTGGGTAATGAGCAGTTCTTC. Amino acids: CAVRDPLVGNEQFF.

There are a few counts of this clonotype. The chain combines TRBV12-3 or TRBV12-4 with TRBJ2-3; D is possibly TRBD1 (7 bases). V lost 3 bases and J lost 7, with 17 bases in between. The CDR3 consists of 15 residues. The chain's CDR3 is CASSFRGEAQHTQYF. The CDR3 nucleotides read TGTGCCAGCAGTTTCAGGGGGGAGGCCCAGCATACGCAGTATTTT.

This clonotype has just a few counts. This chain joins TRBV7-3 and TRBJ1-2; D call uncertain. The CDR3 covers 14 residues. Per the germline V gene, CDR1 is SGHTA and CDR2 is FQGTGA. Trimming removed 4 bases at V and 8 bases at J, with 17 bases between. CDR3 sequence reads: CASSSPQRPAGYTF. As DNA, the CDR3 is TGTGCCAGCAGCTCACCCCAGCGCCCCGCCGGCTACACCTTC. The whole variable domain, remainder taken from reference TRBV7-3 and TRBJ1-2, is GAGVSQTPSNKVTEKGKYVELRCDPISGHTALYWYRQSLGQGPEFLIYFQGTGAADDSGLPNDRFFAVRPEGSVSTLKIQRTERGDSAVYLCASSSPQRPAGYTFGSGTRLTVV.

This clonotype was counted only a few times. The CDR3 DNA is TGCAGTGCTTTAAGGGGGGGTAGCAATCAGCCCCAGCATTTT. It specifies CSALRGGSNQPQHF. V and J are TRBV20-1 and TRBJ1-5, with D maybe TRBD1 (6 bases). V lost 5 bases, J lost 0 bases, and 11 bases lay in between. This CDR3 contains 14 residues. The V gene's germline CDR1 is DFQATT and CDR2 SNEGSKA (reference sequence).